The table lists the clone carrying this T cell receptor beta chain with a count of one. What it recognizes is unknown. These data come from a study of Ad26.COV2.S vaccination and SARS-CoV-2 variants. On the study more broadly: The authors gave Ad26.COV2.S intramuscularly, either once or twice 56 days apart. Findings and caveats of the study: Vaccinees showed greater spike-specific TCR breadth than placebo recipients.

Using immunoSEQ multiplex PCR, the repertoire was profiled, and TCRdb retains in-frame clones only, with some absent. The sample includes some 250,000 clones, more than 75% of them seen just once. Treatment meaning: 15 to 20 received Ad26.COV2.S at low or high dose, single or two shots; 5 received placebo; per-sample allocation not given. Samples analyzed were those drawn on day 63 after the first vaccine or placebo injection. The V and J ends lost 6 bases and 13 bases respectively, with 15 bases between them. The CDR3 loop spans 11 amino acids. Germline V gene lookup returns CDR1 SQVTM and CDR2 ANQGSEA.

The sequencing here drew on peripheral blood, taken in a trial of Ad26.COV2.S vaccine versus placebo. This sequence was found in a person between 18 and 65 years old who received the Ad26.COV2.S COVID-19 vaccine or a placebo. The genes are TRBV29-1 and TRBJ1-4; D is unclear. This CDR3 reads CSVERVEGLFF. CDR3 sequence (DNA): TGCAGCGTCGAAAGGGTGGAGGGACTGTTTTTT.